This entry lists 15 T cell receptor beta chains sequenced from one sample in a study of CD8 T cells in ankylosing spondylitis. One entry per CDR3 protein, called by TCRdb with MiXCR from the 5' RACE reads. The table records several thousand distinct CDR3 sequences, around 2.3% of them present only once. The sequencing sample was made of blood, either unsorted or a sorted T cell fraction (not recorded which). The receptors come from a male donor with ankylosing spondylitis or in good health (not recorded which).

This clonotype was recorded at least ten times. The chain has TRBV9 and TRBJ2-1, with unresolved D. Germline values: CDR1 SGDLS, CDR2 YYNGEE. V gave up 0 bases and J gave up 0 bases, with 7 bases separating them. This CDR3 has 15 amino acids. For the CDR3, the DNA is TGTGCCAGCAGCGTAGGCGGAGCCTCCTACAATGAGCAGTTCTTC. Its translation is CASSVGGASYNEQFF.

This clonotype was counted at least ten times. The chain is built from TRBV9 and TRBJ2-7; D is possibly TRBD2 (6 bases). This CDR3 spans 14 amino acids. The V end lost 3 bases, the J end lost 3 bases, and 13 bases lay between the germline ends. Per the germline V gene, CDR1 is SGDLS and CDR2 is YYNGEE. This CDR3 is CASSAGPGSYEQYF. The CDR3 DNA reads as TGTGCCAGCAGCGCAGGGCCCGGGAGCTACGAGCAGTACTTC.

This clonotype occurred many times. This chain uses TRBV9 with TRBJ1-3; 8 nucleotides agree with TRBD1. CDR3 size: 14 residues. The germline CDR1 and CDR2 sequences are SGDLS and YYNGEE. V shed 1 base and J 8 bases; nucleotides not matched to a gene: 5. The CDR3 DNA reads as TGTGCCAGCAGCGTACAGGGGGCCTTGGACACCATATATTTT. This translates into CASSVQGALDTIYF.

The V gene is TRBV9, the J gene TRBJ2-2; the match to TRBD1 covers 9 bases. Germline loops: CDR1 SGDLS, CDR2 YYNGEE. The CDR3 is made up of 14 amino acids. V trimming: 5 bases; J trimming: 5 bases; junction bases outside the gene matches: 4. The CDR3 region is CASRTGGLTGELFF. The CDR3 nucleotides are TGTGCCAGCAGAACAGGGGGCTTGACCGGGGAGCTGTTTTTT.

This clonotype was detected ten times or more. CDR3 loop: CASSVGQINTGELFF. In DNA form, the CDR3 reads TGTGCCAGCAGCGTAGGGCAGATAAACACCGGGGAGCTGTTTTTT. This chain uses TRBV9 with TRBJ2-2; no clear D gene. Trimming pared 0 bases from V and 2 bases from J, leaving 8 bases between. Germline V gene sequence: CDR1 SGDLS, CDR2 YYNGEE. CDR3 length: 15 residues.

By proportion, this clonotype is large. The rearrangement links TRBV9 to TRBJ2-7, with 8 bases that match TRBD2. CDR1 and CDR2 (germline): SGDLS, YYNGEE. Germline trimming cut 0 bases from V and 0 bases from J; bases unmatched to any gene: 8. The CDR3 is 17 amino acids. The CDR3 loop is CASSVGRRTSSSYEQYF. The CDR3 DNA reads TGTGCCAGCAGCGTAGGGCGGCGGACTAGCAGCTCCTACGAGCAGTACTTC.

This clonotype showed up many times. The chain is built from TRBV9 and TRBJ2-3; TRBD2 aligns across 10 bases. J gave up 5 bases and V 1 base, and 4 bases lay outside the gene matches. The CDR3 has 15 amino acids. Germline CDR1 SGDLS, CDR2 YYNGEE. The DNA of the CDR3 is TGTGCCAGCAGCGTATCTAGCGGGAGTGGAGATACGCAGTATTTT. Amino acid sequence: CASSVSSGSGDTQYF.

Details on this clonotype: This could be a read error, since a much larger clone is one nucleotide away. The chain is built from TRBV9 and TRBJ2-3; 12 positions match TRBD1. Germline V gives CDR1 SGDLS, CDR2 YYNGEE. The CDR3 is made up of 17 amino acids. The CDR3 sequence: CASRVEGQGAESYTQYF. In nucleotides, the CDR3 is TGTGCCAGCCGCGTAGAGGGACAGGGGGCGGAATCATATACGCAGTATTTT.

Many counts were recorded for this clonotype. The chain is built from TRBV9 and TRBJ2-5; tentatively, D is TRBD2 (5 bases). Germline CDR1 is SGDLS and CDR2 is YYNGEE. V was trimmed by 2 bases and J by 0 bases, leaving 11 bases between them. The CDR3 contains 15 residues. The CDR3 nucleotides are TGTGCCAGCAGCGTCCACCAGCGGTACCAAGAGACCCAGTACTTC. Residues: CASSVHQRYQETQYF.

The sample holds many counts of this clonotype. The chain has TRBV9 and TRBJ2-5; 8 bases are a match to TRBD1. Germline V gene lookup returns CDR1 SGDLS and CDR2 YYNGEE. This CDR3 is built from 13 residues. V lost 3 bases and J lost 5; bases outside the gene matches: 3. This CDR3 is CASSETGGETQYF. CDR3 bases: TGTGCCAGCAGCGAAACAGGGGGGGAGACCCAGTACTTC. Full variable domain (rest looked up from reference TRBV9 and TRBJ2-5): DSGVTQTPKHLITATGQRVTLRCSPRSGDLSVYWYQQSLDQGLQFLIQYYNGEERAKGNILERFSAQQFPDLHSELNLSSLELGDSALYFCASSETGGETQYFGPGTRLLVL.

This clonotype was counted at least ten times. The CDR3 nucleotides read TGTGCCAGCAGCCCCCCCGGGGGTAGCGGGAGGACCTACAATGAGCAGTTCTTC. Translated, it gives CASSPPGGSGRTYNEQFF. V usage is TRBV9 and J usage is TRBJ2-1, with TRBD2 identical over 10 bases. The CDR3 length is 18 residues. V shed 4 bases and J 2 bases; nucleotides not matched to a gene: 12. CDR1 and CDR2 from the germline V gene are SGDLS and YYNGEE.

The table lists this clonotype with many counts. V gene TRBV9 combines with J gene TRBJ2-7; D tentatively fits TRBD1 or TRBD2 (5 bases each). The V gene lost 0 bases and the J gene lost 6 bases, with 10 bases spanning the gap. The CDR3 runs to 13 residues. Germline V gene data show CDR1 as SGDLS and CDR2 as YYNGEE. This chain's CDR3 is CASSVGGGTEQYF. DNA of the CDR3: TGTGCCAGCAGCGTAGGAGGTGGGACCGAGCAGTACTTC.

Relative to its sample, this clonotype is medium-sized. The genes are TRBV9 and TRBJ2-7, with 10 positions matching TRBD1. The length of the CDR3 is 14 residues. V lost 6 bases to trimming and J lost 7 bases; unmatched junction nucleotides: 10. CDR1 and CDR2 from the germline V gene are SGDLS and YYNGEE. The CDR3 nucleotides read TGTGCCAGCACCGCCGGACAGGGGGGTGGTGAGCAGTACTTC. Translating it yields CASTAGQGGGEQYF. The full variable domain, rest sourced from reference TRBV9 and TRBJ2-7, is DSGVTQTPKHLITATGQRVTLRCSPRSGDLSVYWYQQSLDQGLQFLIQYYNGEERAKGNILERFSAQQFPDLHSELNLSSLELGDSALYFCASTAGQGGGEQYFGPGTRLTVT.

This clonotype showed up many times. The chain carries TRBV9 and TRBJ2-2; 12 bases are shared with TRBD2. The germline V gene encodes CDR1 SGDLS and CDR2 YYNGEE. The CDR3 has 14 amino acids. The CDR3 DNA is TGTGCTACTAGCGGGAGGCTCGGCACCGGGGAGCTGTTTTTT. Translation: CATSGRLGTGELFF.

At least ten counts were recorded for this clonotype. The V and J genes are TRBV9 and TRBJ2-1, with TRBD2 matching over 14 bases. Germline values: CDR1 SGDLS, CDR2 YYNGEE. V lost 1 base, J lost 8 bases, and 8 bases stayed unmatched. The CDR3 spans 17 residues. The CDR3 nucleotides read TGTGCCAGCAGCGTAACCCGGACTAGCGGGAGGTTGGATGAGCAGTTCTTC. Translation: CASSVTRTSGRLDEQFF. Together with reference TRBV9 and TRBJ2-1, the CDR3 gives the full variable domain: DSGVTQTPKHLITATGQRVTLRCSPRSGDLSVYWYQQSLDQGLQFLIQYYNGEERAKGNILERFSAQQFPDLHSELNLSSLELGDSALYFCASSVTRTSGRLDEQFFGPGTRLTVL.